Included here is one T cell receptor beta chain sequence, with context. Sequenced by immunoSEQ multiplex PCR; TCRdb stores in-frame clones only, minus some. Of about 530,000 clones in the sample, less than 90% are singletons; the top ten hold roughly 8%. This sample is part of a study of blood T cell repertoires in COVID-19. Study-level background: PBMCs, B-cell-depleted T cells, or T cells were the source of the cDNA or gDNA that made up the material.

V lost 6 bases and J lost 0, with 6 bases in between. The CDR3 extends over 13 amino acids. Sequencing was carried out using peripheral blood. This clonotype was sampled from a woman between 45 and 60 years old with COVID-19, enrolled during active disease. V gene TRBV12-3 or TRBV12-4 combines with J gene TRBJ1-5, with D unclear. The CDR3 loop is CASRDSSNQPQHF. The CDR3 DNA reads TGTGCCAGCAGGGACTCTAGCAATCAGCCCCAGCATTTT.